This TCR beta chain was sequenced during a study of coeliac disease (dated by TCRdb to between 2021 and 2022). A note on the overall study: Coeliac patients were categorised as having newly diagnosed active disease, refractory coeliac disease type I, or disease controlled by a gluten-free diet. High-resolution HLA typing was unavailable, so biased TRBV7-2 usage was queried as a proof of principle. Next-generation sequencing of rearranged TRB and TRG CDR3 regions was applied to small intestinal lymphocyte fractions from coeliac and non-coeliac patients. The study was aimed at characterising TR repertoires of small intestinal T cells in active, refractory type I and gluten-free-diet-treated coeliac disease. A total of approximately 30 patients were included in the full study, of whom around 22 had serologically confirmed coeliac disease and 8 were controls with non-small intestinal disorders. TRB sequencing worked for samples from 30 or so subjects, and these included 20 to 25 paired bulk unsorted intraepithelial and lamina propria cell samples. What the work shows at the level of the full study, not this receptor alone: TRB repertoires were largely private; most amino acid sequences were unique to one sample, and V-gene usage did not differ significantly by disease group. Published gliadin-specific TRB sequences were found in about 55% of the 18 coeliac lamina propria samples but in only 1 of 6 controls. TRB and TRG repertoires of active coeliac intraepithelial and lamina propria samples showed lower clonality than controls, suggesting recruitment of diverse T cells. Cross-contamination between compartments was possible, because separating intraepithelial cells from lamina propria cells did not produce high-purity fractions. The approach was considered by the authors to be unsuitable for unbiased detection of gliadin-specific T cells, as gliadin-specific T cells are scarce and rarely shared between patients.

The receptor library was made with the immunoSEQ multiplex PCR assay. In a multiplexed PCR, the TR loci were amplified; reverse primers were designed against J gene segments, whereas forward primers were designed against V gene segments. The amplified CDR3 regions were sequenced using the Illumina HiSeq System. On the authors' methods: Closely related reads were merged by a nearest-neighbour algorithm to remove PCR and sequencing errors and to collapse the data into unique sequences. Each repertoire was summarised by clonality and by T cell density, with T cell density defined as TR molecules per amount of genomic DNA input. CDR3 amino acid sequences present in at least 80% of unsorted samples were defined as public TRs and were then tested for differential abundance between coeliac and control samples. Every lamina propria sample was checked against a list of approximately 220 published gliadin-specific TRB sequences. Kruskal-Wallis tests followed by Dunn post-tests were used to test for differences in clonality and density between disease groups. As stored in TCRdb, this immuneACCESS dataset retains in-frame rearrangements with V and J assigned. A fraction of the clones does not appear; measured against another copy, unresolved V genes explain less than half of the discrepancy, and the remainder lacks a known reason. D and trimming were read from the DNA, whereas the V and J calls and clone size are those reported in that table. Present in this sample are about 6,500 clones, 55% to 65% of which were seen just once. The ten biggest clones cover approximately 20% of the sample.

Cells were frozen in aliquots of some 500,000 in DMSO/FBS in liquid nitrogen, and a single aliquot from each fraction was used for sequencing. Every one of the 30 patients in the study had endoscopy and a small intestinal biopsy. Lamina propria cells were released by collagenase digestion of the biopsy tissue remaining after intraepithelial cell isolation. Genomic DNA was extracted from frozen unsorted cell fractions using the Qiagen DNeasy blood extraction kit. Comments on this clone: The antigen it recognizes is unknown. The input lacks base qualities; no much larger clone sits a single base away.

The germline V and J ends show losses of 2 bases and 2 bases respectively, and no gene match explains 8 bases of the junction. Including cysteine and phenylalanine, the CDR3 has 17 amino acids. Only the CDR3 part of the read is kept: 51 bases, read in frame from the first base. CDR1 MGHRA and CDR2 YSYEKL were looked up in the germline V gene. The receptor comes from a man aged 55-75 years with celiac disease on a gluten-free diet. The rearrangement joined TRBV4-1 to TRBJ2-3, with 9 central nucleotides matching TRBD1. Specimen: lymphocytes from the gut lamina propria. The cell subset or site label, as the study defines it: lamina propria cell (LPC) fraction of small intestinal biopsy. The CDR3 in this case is CASSQYTGTGPTDTQYF. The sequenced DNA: TGCGCCAGCAGCCAATATACCGGGACAGGGCCCACAGATACGCAGTATTTT.